The present entry profiles one T cell receptor (beta chain) with its context. The CDR3 runs to 17 residues. Germline V CDR1 and CDR2: SGDLS, YYNGEE. Germline trimming cut 4 bases from V and 0 bases from J; bases unmatched to any gene: 6. The sample belongs to a study of blood T cell repertoires in COVID-19. For the study at large: Acute-phase and convalescent COVID-19 samples originated in the United States, Italy and Spain.

Original analysis: Nucleated cell number was recorded as an estimate derived from reference gene primer amplification. This table comes from immunoSEQ multiplex PCR, and its TCRdb copy is limited to in-frame clones, with some not included. The V and J calls and clone size come from that table; D and trimming were worked out from the DNA. The sample holds 120,000 to 150,000 clones, around four fifths seen once. The TCR was taken from a human donor in a cohort sampled during active COVID-19. The rearrangement links TRBV9 to TRBJ2-4; 11 bases map to TRBD1. The sample taken for sequencing was peripheral blood. CDR3 sequence (DNA): TGTGCCAGCAGCCCCCTCGGGACAGGGGGAGCCAAAAACATTCAGTACTTC. Translation: CASSPLGTGGAKNIQYF.